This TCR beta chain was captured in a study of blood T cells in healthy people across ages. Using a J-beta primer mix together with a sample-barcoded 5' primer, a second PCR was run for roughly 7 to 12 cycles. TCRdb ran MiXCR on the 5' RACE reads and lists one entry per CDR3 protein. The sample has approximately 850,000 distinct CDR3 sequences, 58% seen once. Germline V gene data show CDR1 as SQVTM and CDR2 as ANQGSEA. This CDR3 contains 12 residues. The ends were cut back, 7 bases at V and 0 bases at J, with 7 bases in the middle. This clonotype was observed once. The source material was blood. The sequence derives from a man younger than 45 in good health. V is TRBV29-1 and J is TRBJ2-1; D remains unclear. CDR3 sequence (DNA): TGCAGCGGAGCTAGCTCCTACAATGAGCAGTTCTTC. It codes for CSGASSYNEQFF.